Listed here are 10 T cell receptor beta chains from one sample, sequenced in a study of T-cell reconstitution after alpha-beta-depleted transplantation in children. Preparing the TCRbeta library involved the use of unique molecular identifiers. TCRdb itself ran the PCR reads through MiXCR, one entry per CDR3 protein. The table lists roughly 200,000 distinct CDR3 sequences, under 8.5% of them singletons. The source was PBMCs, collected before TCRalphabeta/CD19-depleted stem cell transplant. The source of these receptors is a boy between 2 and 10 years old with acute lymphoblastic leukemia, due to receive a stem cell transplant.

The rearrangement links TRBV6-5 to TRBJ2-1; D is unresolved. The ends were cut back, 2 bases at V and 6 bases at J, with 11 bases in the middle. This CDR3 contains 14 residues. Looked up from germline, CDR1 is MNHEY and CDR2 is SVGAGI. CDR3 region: CASSYVQAGNEQFF. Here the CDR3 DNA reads TGTGCCAGCAGTTACGTCCAGGCCGGCAATGAGCAGTTCTTC.

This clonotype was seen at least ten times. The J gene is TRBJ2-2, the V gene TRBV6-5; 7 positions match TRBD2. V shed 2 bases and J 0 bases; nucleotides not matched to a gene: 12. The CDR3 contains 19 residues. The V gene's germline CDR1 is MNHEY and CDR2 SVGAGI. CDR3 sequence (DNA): TGTGCCAGCAGTTACACCCCCGCCCTGGCGGGAGCGAACACCGGGGAGCTGTTTTTT. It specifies CASSYTPALAGANTGELFF.

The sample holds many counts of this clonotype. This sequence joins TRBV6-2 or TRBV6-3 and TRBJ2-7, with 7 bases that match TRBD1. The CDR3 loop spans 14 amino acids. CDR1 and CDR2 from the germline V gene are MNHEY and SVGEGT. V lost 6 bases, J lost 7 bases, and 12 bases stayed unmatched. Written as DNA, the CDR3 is TGTGCCAGCAGCGACCCGGGACAGAAACTTGAGCAGTACTTC. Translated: CASSDPGQKLEQYF.

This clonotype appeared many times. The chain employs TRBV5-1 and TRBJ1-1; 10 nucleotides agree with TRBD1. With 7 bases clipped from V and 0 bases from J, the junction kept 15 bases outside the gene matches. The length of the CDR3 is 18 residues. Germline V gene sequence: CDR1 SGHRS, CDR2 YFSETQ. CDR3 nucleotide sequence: TGCGCCAGCTCTTACCGGGGGGGACAGGGGATAGTGAACACTGAAGCTTTCTTT. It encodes CASSYRGGQGIVNTEAFF.

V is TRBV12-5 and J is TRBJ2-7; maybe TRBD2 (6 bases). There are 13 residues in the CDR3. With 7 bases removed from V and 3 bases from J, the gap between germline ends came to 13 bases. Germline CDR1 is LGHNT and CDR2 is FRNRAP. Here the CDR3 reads CASAGEVGYEQYF. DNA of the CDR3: TGTGCTAGTGCCGGGGAGGTCGGCTACGAGCAGTACTTC.

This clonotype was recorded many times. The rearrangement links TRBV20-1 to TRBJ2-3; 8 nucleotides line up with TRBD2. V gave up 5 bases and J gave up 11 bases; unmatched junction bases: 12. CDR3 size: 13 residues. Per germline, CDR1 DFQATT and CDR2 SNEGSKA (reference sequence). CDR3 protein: CSASTSGGLKQYF. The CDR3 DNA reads TGCAGTGCTTCTACTAGCGGCGGTTTAAAGCAGTATTTT.

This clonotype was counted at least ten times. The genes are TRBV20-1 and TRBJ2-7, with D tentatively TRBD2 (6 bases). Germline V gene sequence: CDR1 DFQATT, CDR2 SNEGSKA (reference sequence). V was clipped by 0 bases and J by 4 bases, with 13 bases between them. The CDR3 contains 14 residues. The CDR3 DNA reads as TGCAGTGCTAGAGACCCAGGGAGGACGTACGAGCAGTACTTC. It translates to CSARDPGRTYEQYF.

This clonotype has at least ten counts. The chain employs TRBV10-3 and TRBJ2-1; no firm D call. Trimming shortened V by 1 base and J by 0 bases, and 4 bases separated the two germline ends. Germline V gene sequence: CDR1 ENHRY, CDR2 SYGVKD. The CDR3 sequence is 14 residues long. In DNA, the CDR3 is TGTGCCATCAGTGAGTACCTCTCCTACAATGAGCAGTTCTTC. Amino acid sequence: CAISEYLSYNEQFF.

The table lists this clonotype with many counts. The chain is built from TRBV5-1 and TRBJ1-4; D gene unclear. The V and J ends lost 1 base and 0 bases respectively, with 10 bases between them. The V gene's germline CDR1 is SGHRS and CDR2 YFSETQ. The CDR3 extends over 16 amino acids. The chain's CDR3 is CASSLLPGATNEKLFF. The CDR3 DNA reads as TGCGCCAGCAGCTTGCTCCCGGGAGCAACTAATGAAAAACTGTTTTTT. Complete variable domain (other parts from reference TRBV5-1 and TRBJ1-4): KAGVTQTPRYLIKTRGQQVTLSCSPISGHRSVSWYQQTPGQGLQFLFEYFSETQRNKGNFPGRFSGRQFSNSRSEMNVSTLELGDSALYLCASSLLPGATNEKLFFGSGTQLSVL.

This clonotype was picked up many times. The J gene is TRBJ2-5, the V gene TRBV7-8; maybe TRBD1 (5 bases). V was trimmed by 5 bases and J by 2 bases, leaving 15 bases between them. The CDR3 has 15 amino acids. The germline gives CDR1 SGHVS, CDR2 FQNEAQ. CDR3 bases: TGTGCCAGCAGCCTGAGACAGACTCGACAAGAGACCCAGTACTTC. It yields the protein CASSLRQTRQETQYF.